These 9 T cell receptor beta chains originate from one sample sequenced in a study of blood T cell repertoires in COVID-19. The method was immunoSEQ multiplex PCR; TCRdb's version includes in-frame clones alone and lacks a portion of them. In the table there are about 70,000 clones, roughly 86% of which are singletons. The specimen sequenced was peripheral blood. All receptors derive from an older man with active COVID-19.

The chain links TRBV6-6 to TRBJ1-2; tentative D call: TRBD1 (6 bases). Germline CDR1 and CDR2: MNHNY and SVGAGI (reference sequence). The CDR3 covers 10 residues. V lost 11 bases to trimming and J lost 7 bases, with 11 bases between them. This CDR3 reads CAQRGGGYTF. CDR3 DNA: TGTGCCCAGCGAGGGGGTGGCTACACCTTC.

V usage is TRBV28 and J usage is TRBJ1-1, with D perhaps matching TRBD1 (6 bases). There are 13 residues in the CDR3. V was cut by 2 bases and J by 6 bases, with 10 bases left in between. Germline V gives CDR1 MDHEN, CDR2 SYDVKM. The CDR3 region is CASSLGGAAEAFF. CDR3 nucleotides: TGTGCCAGCAGTTTAGGGGGGGCTGCTGAAGCTTTCTTT.

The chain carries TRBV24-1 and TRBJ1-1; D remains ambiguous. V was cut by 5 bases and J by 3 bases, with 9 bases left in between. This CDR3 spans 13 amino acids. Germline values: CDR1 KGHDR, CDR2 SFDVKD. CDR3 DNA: TGTGCCACCAGTGCCGGGAGCTACACTGAAGCTTTCTTT. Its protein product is CATSAGSYTEAFF.

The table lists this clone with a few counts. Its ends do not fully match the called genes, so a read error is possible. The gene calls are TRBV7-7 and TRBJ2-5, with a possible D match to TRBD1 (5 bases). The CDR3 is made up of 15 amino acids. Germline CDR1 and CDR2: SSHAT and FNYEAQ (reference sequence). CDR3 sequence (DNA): TGTGCTAGCAGCTTAGGGGTGGGGCAGCAAGAGACCCAGTACTTC. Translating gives CASSLGVGQQETQYF.

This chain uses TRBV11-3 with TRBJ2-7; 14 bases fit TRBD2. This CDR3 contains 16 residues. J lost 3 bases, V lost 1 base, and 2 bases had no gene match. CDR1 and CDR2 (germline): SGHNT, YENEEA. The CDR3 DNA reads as TGTGCCAGCAGCTTAGTAGGGACTAGCGGGAGCTACGAGCAGTACTTC. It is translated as CASSLVGTSGSYEQYF.

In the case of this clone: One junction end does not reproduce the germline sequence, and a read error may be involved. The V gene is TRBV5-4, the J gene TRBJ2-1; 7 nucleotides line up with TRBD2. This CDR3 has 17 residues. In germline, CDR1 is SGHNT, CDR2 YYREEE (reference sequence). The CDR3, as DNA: TGTGCCAGCAGCCGGGGGGTGTGGGGGAGATCCTCCAATGAGCAGTTCTTC. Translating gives CASSRGVWGRSSNEQFF.

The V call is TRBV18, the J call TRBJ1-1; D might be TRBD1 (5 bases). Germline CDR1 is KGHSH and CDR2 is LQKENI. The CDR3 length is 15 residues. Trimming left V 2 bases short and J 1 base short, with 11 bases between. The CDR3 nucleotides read TGTGCCAGCTCACCAGGGGCCAGGGAGAACACTGAAGCTTTCTTT. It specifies CASSPGARENTEAFF.

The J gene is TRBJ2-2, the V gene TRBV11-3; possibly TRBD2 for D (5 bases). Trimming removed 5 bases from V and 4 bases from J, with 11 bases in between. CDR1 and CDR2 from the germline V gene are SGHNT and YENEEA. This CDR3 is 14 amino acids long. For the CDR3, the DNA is TGTGCCAGCAGCCCAGCGGTCTCCACCGGGGAGCTGTTTTTT. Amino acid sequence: CASSPAVSTGELFF.

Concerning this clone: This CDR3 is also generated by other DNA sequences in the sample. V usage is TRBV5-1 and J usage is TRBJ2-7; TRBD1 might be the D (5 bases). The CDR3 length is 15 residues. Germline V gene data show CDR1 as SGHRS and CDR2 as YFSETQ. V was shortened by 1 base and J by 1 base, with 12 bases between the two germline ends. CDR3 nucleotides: TGCGCCAGCAGCTTGCGGCAGGGTGGGTCCTACGAGCAGTACTTC. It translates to CASSLRQGGSYEQYF.